These T cell receptor beta chains were read from a single sample in a study of technical replicates of blood from a few donors. Here immunoSEQ multiplex PCR was the method, and the copy in TCRdb shows in-frame clones only, minus some. The sample records more than 65,000 clones, around 90% being singletons. The sequenced sample consisted of T cells isolated from PBMCs. The receptors shown here come from a human donor in good health. Both conserved end residues are part of each CDR3. The D gene is left open where the match is weak. Some rows mark clone size as missing; the rest say once, few, many or name a class of expanded clone.

d_call	clone_size	v_call	j_call	cdr3_aa	cdr3_nt
-	-	TRBV15	TRBJ2-7	CATSRGRYSYEQYF	TGTGCCACCAGCAGAGGCAGGTACTCCTACGAGCAGTACTTC
-	-	TRBV6-1	TRBJ1-4	CASSLTVSANEKLFF	TGTGCCAGCAGTCTAACGGTATCTGCTAATGAAAAACTGTTTTTT
TRBD1	-	TRBV10-3	TRBJ1-5	CAISEFDRGNQPQHF	TGTGCCATCAGTGAGTTCGACAGGGGCAATCAGCCCCAGCATTTT
TRBD2	-	TRBV2	TRBJ2-7	CASSPGLAGGPGEQYF	TGTGCCAGCAGTCCGGGACTAGCGGGAGGGCCGGGGGAGCAGTACTTC
-	-	TRBV11-2	TRBJ2-2	CASSSLTGNTGELFF	TGTGCCAGCAGCTCTTTGACAGGGAACACCGGGGAGCTGTTTTTT
TRBD2	-	TRBV7-9	TRBJ2-7	CASSLGTSGEQYF	TGTGCCAGCAGCTTAGGGACTAGCGGCGAGCAGTACTTC
TRBD1	-	TRBV9	TRBJ1-3	CASSFSGGTGNTIYF	TGTGCCAGCAGCTTCTCAGGGGGCACCGGAAACACCATATATTTT
-	-	TRBV28	TRBJ1-5	CASSYRSGNQPQHF	TGTGCCAGCAGTTACAGGTCCGGCAATCAGCCCCAGCATTTT
TRBD2	once	TRBV19	TRBJ2-7	CASSMWPAGTYEQYF	TGTGCCAGTAGTATGTGGCCAGCGGGAACCTACGAGCAGTACTTC
-	few	TRBV14	TRBJ1-4	CASSHFREKLFF	TGTGCCAGCAGCCACTTTCGGGAAAAACTGTTTTTT
-	-	TRBV27	TRBJ1-1	CASSSVGAYTEAFF	TGTGCCAGCAGTAGCGTAGGAGCTTACACTGAAGCTTTCTTT
TRBD1	-	TRBV19	TRBJ1-2	CASKIQGARDGYTF	TGTGCCAGCAAAATACAGGGGGCGAGAGATGGCTACACCTTC
-	-	TRBV4-3	TRBJ1-1	CASRLDSTRANTEAFF	TGCGCCAGCCGACTGGACAGCACCCGGGCGAACACTGAAGCTTTCTTT
TRBD2	once	TRBV4-1	TRBJ2-2	CASSQDHSGRGGELFF	TGCGCCAGCAGCCAAGATCATAGCGGGAGAGGCGGGGAGCTGTTTTTT
-	few	TRBV7-2	TRBJ1-1	CASSSHPREAFF	TGTGCCAGCAGCTCCCACCCCAGGGAAGCTTTCTTT
-	-	TRBV2	TRBJ1-4	CASRADNEKLFF	TGTGCCAGCAGGGCAGATAATGAAAAACTGTTTTTT
TRBD2	-	TRBV5-4	TRBJ2-3	CASSFPGLAGVTDTQYF	TGTGCCAGCAGCTTTCCTGGTCTAGCGGGAGTAACAGATACGCAGTATTTT
-	-	TRBV6-5	TRBJ1-1	CASSYAGRTEAFF	TGTGCCAGCAGTTACGCAGGGCGCACTGAAGCTTTCTTT
-	-	TRBV6-5	TRBJ2-7	CASSYSTGETAYEQYF	TGTGCCAGCAGTTACTCGACGGGGGAAACTGCTTACGAGCAGTACTTC
TRBD1	-	TRBV19	TRBJ1-1	CASSIGIQGAAFF	TGTGCCAGTAGTATAGGAATACAGGGGGCTGCTTTCTTT
TRBD1	-	TRBV11-3	TRBJ2-3	CASSRDRGSDTQYF	TGTGCCAGCAGCAGGGACAGGGGCTCGGATACGCAGTATTTT
-	-	TRBV6-1	TRBJ1-1	CASSEDSWNTEAFF	TGTGCCAGCAGTGAGGACAGCTGGAACACTGAAGCTTTCTTT
TRBD2	-	TRBV10-3	TRBJ2-7	CAISESGLAGDYSYEQYF	TGTGCCATCAGTGAATCGGGACTAGCGGGAGACTACTCCTACGAGCAGTACTTC
TRBD1	once	TRBV9	TRBJ1-1	CASRPTGVNTEAFF	TGTGCCAGCAGACCAACAGGGGTCAACACTGAAGCTTTCTTT
TRBD1	once	TRBV2	TRBJ1-5	CASSGTGGQPQHF	TGTGCCAGCTCCGGGACAGGGGGACAGCCCCAGCATTTT
TRBD2	few	TRBV28	TRBJ2-2	CASSLLRGAGELFF	TGTGCCAGCAGTTTATTACGGGGGGCCGGGGAGCTGTTTTTT
-	-	TRBV5-1	TRBJ2-5	CASSLAMGAEETQYF	TGCGCCAGCAGCTTGGCCATGGGGGCTGAAGAGACCCAGTACTTC
-	-	TRBV9	TRBJ1-4	CASSPVGGGEKLFF	TGTGCCAGCAGCCCTGTTGGGGGGGGTGAAAAACTGTTTTTT
-	-	TRBV19	TRBJ1-3	CASSTPPGSGNTIYF	TGTGCCAGTAGTACCCCCCCGGGGAGTGGAAACACCATATATTTT
TRBD1	-	TRBV30	TRBJ1-2	CAWTGGQTYGYTF	TGTGCCTGGACAGGGGGACAAACGTATGGCTACACCTTC
-	-	TRBV12-5	TRBJ2-2	CASGFPSRHTNTGELFF	TGTGCTAGTGGTTTCCCGTCCAGGCACACGAACACCGGGGAGCTGTTTTTT
-	-	TRBV6-6	TRBJ2-2	CASTDWNTGELFF	TGTGCCAGCACCGACTGGAACACCGGGGAGCTGTTTTTT
TRBD2	few	TRBV25-1	TRBJ2-1	CASSVLAGGPAYDEQFF	TGTGCCAGCAGTGTCCTAGCGGGAGGGCCGGCGTACGATGAGCAGTTCTTC
TRBD1	-	TRBV28	TRBJ2-1	CASSPNRDRRGNEQFF	TGTGCCAGCAGCCCGAACCGGGACAGGAGAGGCAATGAGCAGTTCTTC
TRBD2	-	TRBV28	TRBJ2-5	CASIGVGRPYF	TGTGCCAGCATTGGGGTCGGGAGGCCGTACTTC
-	-	TRBV11-2	TRBJ2-7	CASRFFHYEQYF	TGTGCCAGCAGGTTTTTTCACTACGAGCAGTACTTC
-	-	TRBV10-3	TRBJ2-6	CAISDRVSSGANVLTF	TGTGCCATCAGTGACAGGGTCAGCTCTGGGGCCAACGTCCTGACTTTC
-	-	TRBV30	TRBJ2-7	CAWSVDSAYEQYF	TGTGCCTGGAGTGTCGATAGCGCCTACGAGCAGTACTTC
-	-	TRBV29-1	TRBJ1-4	CSVERFWDTNEKLFF	TGCAGCGTTGAAAGGTTTTGGGACACCAATGAAAAACTGTTTTTT
TRBD2	few	TRBV30	TRBJ2-7	CAYTTSADYEQYF	TGTGCCTACACGACTAGCGCCGACTACGAGCAGTACTTC
TRBD1	-	TRBV29-1	TRBJ1-1	CSTDGTGIRNTEAFF	TGCAGCACAGACGGGACAGGGATAAGGAACACTGAAGCTTTCTTT
TRBD1	-	TRBV5-1	TRBJ1-2	CASSFSTDRMFGYTF	TGCGCCAGCAGCTTCAGTACGGACAGGATGTTTGGCTACACCTTC
TRBD2	-	TRBV7-2	TRBJ2-3	CASSLAGDPVHPSGLTDTQYF	TGTGCCAGCAGCTTAGCGGGGGACCCCGTGCATCCTAGCGGACTCACAGATACGCAGTATTTT
-	-	TRBV30	TRBJ1-2	CAWSPLRSGGYTF	TGTGCCTGGAGTCCCCTTAGAAGCGGAGGCTACACCTTC
TRBD2	-	TRBV11-3	TRBJ2-1	CATTIGLAGLSSYNEQFF	TGTGCCACTACCATTGGACTAGCGGGCCTGAGCTCCTACAATGAGCAGTTCTTC